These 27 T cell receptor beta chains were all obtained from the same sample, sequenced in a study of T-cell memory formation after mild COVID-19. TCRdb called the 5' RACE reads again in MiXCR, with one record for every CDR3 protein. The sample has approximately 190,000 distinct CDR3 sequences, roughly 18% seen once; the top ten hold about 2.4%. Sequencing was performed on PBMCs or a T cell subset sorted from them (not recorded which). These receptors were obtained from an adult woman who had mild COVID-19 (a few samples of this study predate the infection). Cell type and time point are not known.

The CDR3 here is CASSRSGTGDTEAFF. For the CDR3, the DNA is TGTGCCAGCTCACGTTCCGGGACAGGGGACACTGAAGCTTTCTTT. V usage is TRBV18 and J usage is TRBJ1-1; 10 positions match TRBD1. Germline CDR1 is KGHSH and CDR2 is LQKENI. The CDR3 contains 15 residues. V lost 4 bases, J lost 3 bases, and 5 bases stayed unmatched.

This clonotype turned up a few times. The CDR3 here is CASSGSGAILEQYF. In nucleotides, the CDR3 is TGTGCCAGCAGTGGGTCAGGGGCCATCCTCGAGCAGTACTTC. This chain links TRBV2 with TRBJ2-7; TRBD1 is a possible D gene (6 bases). Germline assignment: CDR1 SNHLY and CDR2 FYNNEI. Trimming took off 4 bases at V and 6 bases at J, with 16 bases between the two ends. CDR3 length: 14 amino acids.

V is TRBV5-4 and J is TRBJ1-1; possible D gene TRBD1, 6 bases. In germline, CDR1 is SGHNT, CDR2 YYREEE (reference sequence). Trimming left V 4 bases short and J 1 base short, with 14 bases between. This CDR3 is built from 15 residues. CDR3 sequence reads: CASSKDSSRNTEAFF. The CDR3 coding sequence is TGTGCCAGCAGCAAGGACAGCAGTCGGAACACTGAAGCTTTCTTT. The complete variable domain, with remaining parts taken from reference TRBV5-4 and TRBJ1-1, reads ETGVTQSPTHLIKTRGQQVTLRCSSQSGHNTVSWYQQALGQGPQFIFQYYREEENGRGNFPPRFSGLQFPNYSSELNVNALELDDSALYLCASSKDSSRNTEAFFGQGTRLTVV.

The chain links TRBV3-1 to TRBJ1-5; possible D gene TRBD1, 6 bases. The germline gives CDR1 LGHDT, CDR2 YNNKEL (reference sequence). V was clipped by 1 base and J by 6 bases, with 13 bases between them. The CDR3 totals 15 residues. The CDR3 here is CASSQGTGQGQPQHF. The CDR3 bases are TGTGCCAGCAGCCAAGGAACAGGGCAAGGTCAGCCCCAGCATTTT. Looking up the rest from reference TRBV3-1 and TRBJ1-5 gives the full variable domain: DTAVSQTPKYLVTQMGNDKSIKCEQNLGHDTMYWYKQDSKKFLKIMFSYNNKELIINETVPNRFSPKSPDKAHLNLHINSLELGDSAVYFCASSQGTGQGQPQHFGDGTRLSIL.

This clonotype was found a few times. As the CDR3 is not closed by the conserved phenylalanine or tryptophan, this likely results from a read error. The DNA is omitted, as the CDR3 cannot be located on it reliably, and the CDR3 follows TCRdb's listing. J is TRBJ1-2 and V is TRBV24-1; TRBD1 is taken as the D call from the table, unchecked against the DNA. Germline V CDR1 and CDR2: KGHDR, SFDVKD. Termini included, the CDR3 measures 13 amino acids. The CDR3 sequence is CATSDSPGDGLTL.

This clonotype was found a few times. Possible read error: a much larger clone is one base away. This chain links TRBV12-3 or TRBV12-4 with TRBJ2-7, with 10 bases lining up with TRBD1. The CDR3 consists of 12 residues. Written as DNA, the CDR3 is TGTGCCAGCAGTTGGACAGGGGGGGAGCAGAACTTC. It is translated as CASSWTGGEQNF.

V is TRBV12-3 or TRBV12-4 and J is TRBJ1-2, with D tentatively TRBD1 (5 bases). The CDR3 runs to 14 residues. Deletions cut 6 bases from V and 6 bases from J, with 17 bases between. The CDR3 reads CASRRGGVGDGYTF. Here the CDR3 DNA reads TGTGCCAGCAGAAGGGGCGGGGTAGGGGATGGCTACACCTTC.

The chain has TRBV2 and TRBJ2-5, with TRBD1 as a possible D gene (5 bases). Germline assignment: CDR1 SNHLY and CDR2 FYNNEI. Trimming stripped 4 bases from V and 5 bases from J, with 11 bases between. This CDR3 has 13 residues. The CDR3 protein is CASSAGILETQYF. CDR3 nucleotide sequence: TGTGCCAGCAGTGCAGGGATCTTGGAGACCCAGTACTTC.

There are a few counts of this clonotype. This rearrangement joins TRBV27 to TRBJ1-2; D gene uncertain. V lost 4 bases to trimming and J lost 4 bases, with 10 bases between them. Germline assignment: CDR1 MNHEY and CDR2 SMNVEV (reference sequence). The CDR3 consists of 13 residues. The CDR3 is CASSSHDLYGYTF. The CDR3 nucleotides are TGTGCCAGCAGTTCCCACGACCTCTATGGCTACACCTTC.

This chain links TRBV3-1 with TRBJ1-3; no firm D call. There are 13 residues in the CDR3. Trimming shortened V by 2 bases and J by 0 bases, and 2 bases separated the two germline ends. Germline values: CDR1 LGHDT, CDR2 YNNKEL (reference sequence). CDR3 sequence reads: CASSQTSGNTIYF. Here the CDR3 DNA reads TGTGCCAGCAGCCAAACCTCTGGAAACACCATATATTTT.

The CDR3 region has the DNA TGTGCCAGCAGGAGGACTAGCGCCTACGAGCAGTACTTC. Protein sequence: CASRRTSAYEQYF. The chain uses TRBV6-2 or TRBV6-3 and TRBJ2-7; 9 bases agree with TRBD2. In germline, CDR1 is MNHEY, CDR2 SVGEGT. This CDR3 spans 13 amino acids. Germline trimming cut 6 bases from V and 2 bases from J; bases unmatched to any gene: 2.

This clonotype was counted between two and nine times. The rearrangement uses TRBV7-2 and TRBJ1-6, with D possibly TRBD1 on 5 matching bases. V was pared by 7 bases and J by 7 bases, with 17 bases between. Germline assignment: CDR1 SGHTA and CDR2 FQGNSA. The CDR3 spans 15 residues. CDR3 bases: TGTGCCAGCAAACGCGTAACGGGGGACAATTCACCCCTCCACTTT. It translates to CASKRVTGDNSPLHF.

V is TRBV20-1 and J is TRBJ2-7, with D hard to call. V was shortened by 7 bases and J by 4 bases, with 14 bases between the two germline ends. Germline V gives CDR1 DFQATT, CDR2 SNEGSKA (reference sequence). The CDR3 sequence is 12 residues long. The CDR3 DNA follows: TGCAGTGTGGATGCAGAGAGATACGAGCAGTACTTC. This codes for CSVDAERYEQYF.

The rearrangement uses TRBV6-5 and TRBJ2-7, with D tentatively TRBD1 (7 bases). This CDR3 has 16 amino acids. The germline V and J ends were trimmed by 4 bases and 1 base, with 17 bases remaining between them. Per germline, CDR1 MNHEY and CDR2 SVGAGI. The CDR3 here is CASSFHSGGKSYEQYF. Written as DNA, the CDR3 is TGTGCCAGCAGTTTTCATTCAGGGGGGAAGTCCTACGAGCAGTACTTC.

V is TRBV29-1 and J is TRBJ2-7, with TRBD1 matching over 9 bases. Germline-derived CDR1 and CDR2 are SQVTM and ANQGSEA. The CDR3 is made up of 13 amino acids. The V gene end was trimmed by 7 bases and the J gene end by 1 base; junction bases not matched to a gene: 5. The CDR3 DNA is TGCAGCGCCTCCGACAGGGGGTCCTACGAGCAGTACTTC. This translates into CSASDRGSYEQYF.

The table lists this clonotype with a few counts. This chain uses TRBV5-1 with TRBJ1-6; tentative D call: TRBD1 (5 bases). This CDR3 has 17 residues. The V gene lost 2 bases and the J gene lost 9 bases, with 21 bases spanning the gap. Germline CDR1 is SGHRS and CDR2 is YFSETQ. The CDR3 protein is CASSFGPRQGSGSPLHF. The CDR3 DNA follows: TGCGCCAGCAGCTTTGGGCCCAGGCAGGGATCAGGTTCACCCCTCCACTTT.

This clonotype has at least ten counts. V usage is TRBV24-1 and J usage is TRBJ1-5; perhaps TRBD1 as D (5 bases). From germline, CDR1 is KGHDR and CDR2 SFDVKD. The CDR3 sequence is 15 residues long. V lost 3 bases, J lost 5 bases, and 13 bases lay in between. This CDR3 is CATSDGAGVYQPQHF. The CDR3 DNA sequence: TGTGCCACCAGTGATGGTGCGGGGGTCTATCAGCCCCAGCATTTT.

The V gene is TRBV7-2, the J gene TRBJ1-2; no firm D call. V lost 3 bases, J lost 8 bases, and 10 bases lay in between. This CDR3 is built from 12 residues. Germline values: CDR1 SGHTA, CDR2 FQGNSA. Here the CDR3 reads CASSFRQGGYTF. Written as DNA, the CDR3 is TGTGCCAGCAGCTTCCGACAAGGGGGCTACACCTTC.

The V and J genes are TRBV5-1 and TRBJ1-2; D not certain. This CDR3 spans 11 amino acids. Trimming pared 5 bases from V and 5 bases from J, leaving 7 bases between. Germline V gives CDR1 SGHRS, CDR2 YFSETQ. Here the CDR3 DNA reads TGCGCCAGCAGAGAGGGATATGGCTACACCTTC. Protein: CASREGYGYTF. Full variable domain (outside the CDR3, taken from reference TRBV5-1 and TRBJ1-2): KAGVTQTPRYLIKTRGQQVTLSCSPISGHRSVSWYQQTPGQGLQFLFEYFSETQRNKGNFPGRFSGRQFSNSRSEMNVSTLELGDSALYLCASREGYGYTFGSGTRLTVV.

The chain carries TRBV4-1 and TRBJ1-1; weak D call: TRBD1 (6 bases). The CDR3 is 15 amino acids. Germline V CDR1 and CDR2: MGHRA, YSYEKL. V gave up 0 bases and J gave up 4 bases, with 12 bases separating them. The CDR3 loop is CASSQDTRGVTEAFF. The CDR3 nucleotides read TGCGCCAGCAGCCAAGATACAAGGGGGGTCACTGAAGCTTTCTTT.

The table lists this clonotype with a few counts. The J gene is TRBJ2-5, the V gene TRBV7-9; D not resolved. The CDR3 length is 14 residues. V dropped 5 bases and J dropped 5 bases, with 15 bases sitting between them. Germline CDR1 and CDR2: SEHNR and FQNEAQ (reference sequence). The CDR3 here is CASSPPMQRETQYF. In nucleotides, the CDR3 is TGTGCCAGCAGCCCCCCCATGCAACGGGAGACCCAGTACTTC.

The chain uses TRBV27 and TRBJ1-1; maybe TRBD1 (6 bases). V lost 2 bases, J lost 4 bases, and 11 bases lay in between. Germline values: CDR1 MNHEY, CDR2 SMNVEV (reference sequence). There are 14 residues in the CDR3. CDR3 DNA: TGTGCCAGCAGTTTAACAGGGAGGGCCACTGAAGCTTTCTTT. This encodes CASSLTGRATEAFF.

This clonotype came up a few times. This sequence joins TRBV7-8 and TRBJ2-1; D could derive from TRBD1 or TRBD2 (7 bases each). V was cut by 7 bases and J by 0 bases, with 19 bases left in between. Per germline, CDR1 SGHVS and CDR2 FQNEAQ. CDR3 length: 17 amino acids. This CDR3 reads CASKGGGGAFSYNEQFF. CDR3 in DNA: TGTGCCAGCAAAGGGGGCGGGGGAGCATTCTCCTACAATGAGCAGTTCTTC.

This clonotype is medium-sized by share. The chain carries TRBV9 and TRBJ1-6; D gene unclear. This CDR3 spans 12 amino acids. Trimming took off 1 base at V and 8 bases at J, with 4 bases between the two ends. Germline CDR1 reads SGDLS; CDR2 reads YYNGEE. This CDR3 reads CASSVIDSPLHF. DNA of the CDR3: TGTGCCAGCAGCGTAATCGATTCACCCCTCCACTTT.

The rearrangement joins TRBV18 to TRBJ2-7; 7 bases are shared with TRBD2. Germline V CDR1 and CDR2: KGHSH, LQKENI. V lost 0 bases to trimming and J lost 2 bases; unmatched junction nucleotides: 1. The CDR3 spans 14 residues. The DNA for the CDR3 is TGTGCCAGCTCACCACCTGCGGGGGCCTACGAGCAGTACTTC. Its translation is CASSPPAGAYEQYF.

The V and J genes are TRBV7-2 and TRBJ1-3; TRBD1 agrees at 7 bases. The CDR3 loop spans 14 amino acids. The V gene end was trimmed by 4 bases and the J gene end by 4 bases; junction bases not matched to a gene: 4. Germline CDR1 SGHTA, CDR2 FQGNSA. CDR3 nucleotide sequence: TGTGCCAGCAGCTACGACAGGGCGGGAAACACCATATATTTT. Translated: CASSYDRAGNTIYF.

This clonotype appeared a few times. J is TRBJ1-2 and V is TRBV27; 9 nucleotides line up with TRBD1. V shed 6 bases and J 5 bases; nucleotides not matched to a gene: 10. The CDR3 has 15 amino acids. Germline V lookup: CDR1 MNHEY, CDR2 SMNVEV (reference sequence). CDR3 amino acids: CASSKTGGEGYGYTF. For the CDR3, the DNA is TGTGCCAGCAGCAAGACAGGGGGGGAGGGTTATGGCTACACCTTC.